The 8 T cell receptor beta chains below were found in one sample sequenced in a study of shared clonotypes between healthy human individuals. Assay: immunoSEQ multiplex PCR; the TCRdb copy retains only in-frame clones and omits some. The repertoire holds around 2,000,000 clones, 85% to 95% seen once, with more than 0.95% in the top ten. Terminally differentiated effector memory CD45RA+ cells were excluded from the naive CD8 cells, which were CD45RO-negative and positively selected for CCR7. Sample: naive CD8+ T cells sorted from blood. Receptors originate from a man between 18 and 35 years old in good health.

V gene TRBV11-2 combines with J gene TRBJ2-7; 9 positions match TRBD1. CDR1 SGHAT and CDR2 FQNNGV come from the germline V gene. CDR3 length: 16 residues. Trimming took 0 bases from V and 4 from J; bases not matched to a gene: 7. CDR3 coding DNA: TGTGCCAGCAGCTTAGAGGCTTGGGACAGGGCTTACGAGCAGTACTTC. Encoded protein: CASSLEAWDRAYEQYF.

The rearrangement uses TRBV28 and TRBJ1-5, with 9 bases lining up with TRBD1. Germline loops: CDR1 MDHEN, CDR2 SYDVKM. There are 15 residues in the CDR3. The junction had 3 bases not matched to a gene; V was cut back by 4 bases and J by 2 bases. The CDR3 DNA is TGTGCCAGCAGTTACAGGGGGCTTGGCAATCAGCCCCAGCATTTT. Protein product: CASSYRGLGNQPQHF.

On this clone: The sample has other DNA sequences that encode this CDR3 too. The V and J genes are TRBV19 and TRBJ2-6; D uncertain. From germline, CDR1 is LNHDA and CDR2 SQIVND (reference sequence). The ends were cut back, 3 bases at V and 0 bases at J, with 6 bases in the middle. This CDR3 region has 15 residues. The CDR3 nucleotides are TGTGCCAGTAGTATTTCCAGCTCTGGGGCCAACGTCCTGACTTTC. Amino acids: CASSISSSGANVLTF.

This chain links TRBV4-1 with TRBJ1-6; 7 bases are a match to TRBD1. V lost 2 bases and J lost 4; bases outside the gene matches: 5. The CDR3 loop spans 16 amino acids. Germline V gene lookup returns CDR1 MGHRA and CDR2 YSYEKL. The CDR3 protein is CASSQPGTAYNSPLHF. CDR3 bases: TGCGCCAGCAGCCAACCCGGGACAGCATATAATTCACCCCTCCACTTT.

Only one count was recorded for this clone. This rearrangement joins TRBV27 to TRBJ2-1; TRBD2 matches 7 bases. The V segment lost 3 bases and the J segment 0 bases; nucleotides outside the gene matches: 5. Germline V gives CDR1 MNHEY, CDR2 SMNVEV (reference sequence). The CDR3 runs 16 residues. DNA of the CDR3: TGTGCCAGCAGTTTCCAGAGCGGGGACTCCTACAATGAGCAGTTCTTC. Translation gives CASSFQSGDSYNEQFF.

The table lists this clone with a few counts. V usage is TRBV4-1 and J usage is TRBJ1-1; D may be TRBD1 (5 bases). The length of the CDR3 is 16 residues. The V end lost 1 base, the J end lost 1 base, and 13 bases lay between the germline ends. Germline CDR1 and CDR2: MGHRA and YSYEKL. CDR3 region: CASSQAGWGRNTEAFF. The CDR3 region has the DNA TGCGCCAGCAGCCAAGCAGGGTGGGGAAGGAACACTGAAGCTTTCTTT.

V is TRBV30 and J is TRBJ1-2, with D unclear. Deletions cut 3 bases from V and 5 bases from J, with 16 bases between. The CDR3 runs to 14 residues. Per germline, CDR1 GTSNPN and CDR2 SVGIG (reference sequence). This CDR3 is CAWSETGLGYGYTF. As DNA, the CDR3 is TGTGCCTGGAGCGAGACGGGGTTGGGGTATGGCTACACCTTC.

The chain recombines TRBV7-2 with TRBJ2-1; 11 positions match TRBD2. This CDR3 has 15 residues. Germline V gene lookup returns CDR1 SGHTA and CDR2 FQGNSA. V was clipped by 5 bases and J by 4 bases; unmatched bases: 4. The CDR3 region has the DNA TGTGCCAGCAGCGCGACTAGCGGGAATTACAATGAGCAGTTCTTC. Translated, it gives CASSATSGNYNEQFF.